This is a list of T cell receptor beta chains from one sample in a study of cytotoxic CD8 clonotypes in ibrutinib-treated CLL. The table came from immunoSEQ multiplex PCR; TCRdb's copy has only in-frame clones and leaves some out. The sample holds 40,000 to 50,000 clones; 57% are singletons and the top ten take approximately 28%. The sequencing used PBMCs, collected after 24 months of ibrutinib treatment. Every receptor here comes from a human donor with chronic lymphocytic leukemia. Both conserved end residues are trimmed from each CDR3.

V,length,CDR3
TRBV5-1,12,ASSLGGGTDTQY
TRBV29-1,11,SVEARGTDTQY
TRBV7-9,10,ASSLENQPQH
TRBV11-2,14,ASSLVGTGRAEKLF
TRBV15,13,ATSRGGGPYNEQF
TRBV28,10,ASSLGNQPQH
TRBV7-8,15,ASSSGSGTPADQPQH
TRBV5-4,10,ASRHGQGPYT
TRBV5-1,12,ASSSLRGADEQY
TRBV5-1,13,ASSLPIGTANEQY
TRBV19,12,ASSIPGWGNTIY
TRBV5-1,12,ASSLMGARETQY
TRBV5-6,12,ASSLPQYREKLF
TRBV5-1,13,ASSSGGVGTYEQY
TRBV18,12,ASSRDRSNNEQF
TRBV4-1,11,ASSLNGAQPQH
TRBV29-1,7,SVGETQY
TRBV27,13,ASSLSTGGNYGYT
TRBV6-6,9,ASTYSDTQY
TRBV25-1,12,ASSPGAPGYGYT
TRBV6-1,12,ASSGPQQNTEAF
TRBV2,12,ASSGSASTDTQY
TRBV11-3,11,ASSSSRGGEQY
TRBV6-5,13,ASSRQGSANYGYT
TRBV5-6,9,ASSLTDTQY
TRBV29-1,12,SVDRTGGGVGYT
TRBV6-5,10,ASYSGAYEQY
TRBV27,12,ASLLAGGLGEQF
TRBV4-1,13,ASSLRDTEPYEQY
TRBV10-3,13,AISQSDSQDRAQY
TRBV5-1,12,ASRPGTMEDTQY
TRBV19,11,ASSMVGENIQY
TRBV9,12,ASSVDWAGGELF
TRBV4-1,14,ASSPIGRKANTEAF
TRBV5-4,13,ASTIVGQRNYGYT
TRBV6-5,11,ASSYGPGFEAF
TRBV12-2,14,ASRLGGGDTAYEQY
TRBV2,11,ASTERQYTEAF
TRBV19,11,ASRGTWNTEAF
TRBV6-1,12,ASSDIGRLGPQH
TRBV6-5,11,ASSSGTGRGYT
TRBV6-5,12,ASSSFRGSYEQY
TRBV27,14,ASSQWTGVDNSPLH
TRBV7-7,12,ASNPTGSLYEQY
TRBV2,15,ASSTPPGDIYNSPLH
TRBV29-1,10,SVVASGGSKF
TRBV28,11,ASSRGSGNTIY
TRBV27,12,ASSPIETTHEQY
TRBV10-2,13,ASSDAGPQADGYT